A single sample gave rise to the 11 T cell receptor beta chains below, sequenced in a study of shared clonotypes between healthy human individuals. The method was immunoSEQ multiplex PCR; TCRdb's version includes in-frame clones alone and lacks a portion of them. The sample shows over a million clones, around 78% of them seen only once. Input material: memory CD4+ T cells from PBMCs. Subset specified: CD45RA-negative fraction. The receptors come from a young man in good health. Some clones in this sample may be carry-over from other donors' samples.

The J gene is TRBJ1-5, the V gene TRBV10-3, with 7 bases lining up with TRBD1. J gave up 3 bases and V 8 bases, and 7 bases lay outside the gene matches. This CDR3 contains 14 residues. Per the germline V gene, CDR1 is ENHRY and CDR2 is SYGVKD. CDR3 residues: CAIGGTDFNQPQHF. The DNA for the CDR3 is TGTGCCATCGGCGGGACAGACTTCAATCAGCCCCAGCATTTT.

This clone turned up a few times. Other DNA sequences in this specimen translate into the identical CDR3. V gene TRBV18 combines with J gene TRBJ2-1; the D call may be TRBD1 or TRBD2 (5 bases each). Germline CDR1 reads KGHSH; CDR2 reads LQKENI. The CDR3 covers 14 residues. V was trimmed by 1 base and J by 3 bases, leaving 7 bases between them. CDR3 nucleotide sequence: TGTGCCAGCTCACCACAGGGGAGCTACAATGAGCAGTTCTTC. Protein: CASSPQGSYNEQFF.

The CDR3 is CASSPGMRIGETQYF. CDR3 nucleotides: TGTGCCAGCAGCCCCGGGATGAGGATAGGGGAGACCCAGTACTTC. This chain connects TRBV6-5 to TRBJ2-5, with a tentative D call TRBD2 (5 bases). Trimming removed 6 bases at V and 5 bases at J, with 19 bases between. Germline assignment: CDR1 MNHEY and CDR2 SVGAGI. CDR3 length: 15 residues.

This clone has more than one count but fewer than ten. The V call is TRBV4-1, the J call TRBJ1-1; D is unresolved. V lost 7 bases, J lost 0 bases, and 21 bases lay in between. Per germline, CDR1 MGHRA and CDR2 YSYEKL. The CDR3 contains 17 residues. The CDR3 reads CASTPKEESHMNTEAFF. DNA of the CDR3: TGCGCCAGCACCCCTAAGGAGGAATCTCACATGAACACTGAAGCTTTCTTT.

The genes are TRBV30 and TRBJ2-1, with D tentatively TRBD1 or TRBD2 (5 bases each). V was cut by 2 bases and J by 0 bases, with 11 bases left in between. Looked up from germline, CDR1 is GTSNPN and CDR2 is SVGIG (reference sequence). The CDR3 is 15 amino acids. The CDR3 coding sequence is TGTGCCTGGAGTCCGGGACCCGCCTCCTACAATGAGCAGTTCTTC. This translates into CAWSPGPASYNEQFF.

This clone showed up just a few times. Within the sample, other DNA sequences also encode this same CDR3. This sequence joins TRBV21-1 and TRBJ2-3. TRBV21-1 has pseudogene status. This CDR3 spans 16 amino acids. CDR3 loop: CASSKVEGASTDTQYF. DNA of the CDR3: TGTGCCAGCAGCAAAGTGGAAGGTGCTAGCACAGATACGCAGTATTTT.

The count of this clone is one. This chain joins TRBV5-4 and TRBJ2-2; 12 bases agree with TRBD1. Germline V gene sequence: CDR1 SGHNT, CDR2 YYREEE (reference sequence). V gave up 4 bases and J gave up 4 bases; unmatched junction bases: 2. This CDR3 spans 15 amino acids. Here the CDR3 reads CASSMGQGATGELFF. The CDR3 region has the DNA TGTGCCAGCAGCATGGGACAGGGGGCCACCGGGGAGCTGTTTTTT.

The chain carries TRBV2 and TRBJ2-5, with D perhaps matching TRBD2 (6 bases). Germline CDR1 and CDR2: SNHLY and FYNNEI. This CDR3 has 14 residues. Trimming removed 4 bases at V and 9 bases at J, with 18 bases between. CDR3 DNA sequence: TGTGCCAGCAGTGTGTGGGACCGCAGGGAGGCCCAGTACTTC. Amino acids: CASSVWDRREAQYF.

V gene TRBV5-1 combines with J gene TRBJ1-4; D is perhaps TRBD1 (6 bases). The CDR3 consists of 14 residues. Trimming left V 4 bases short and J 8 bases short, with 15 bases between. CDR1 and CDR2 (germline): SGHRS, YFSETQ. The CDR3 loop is CASSPSGVREKLFF. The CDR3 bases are TGCGCCAGCAGCCCCTCAGGGGTACGGGAAAAACTGTTTTTT.

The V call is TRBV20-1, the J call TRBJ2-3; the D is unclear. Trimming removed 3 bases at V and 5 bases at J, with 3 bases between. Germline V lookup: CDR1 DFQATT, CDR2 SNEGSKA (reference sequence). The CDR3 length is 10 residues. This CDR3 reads CSASKDTQYF. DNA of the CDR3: TGCAGTGCTAGTAAAGATACGCAGTATTTT.

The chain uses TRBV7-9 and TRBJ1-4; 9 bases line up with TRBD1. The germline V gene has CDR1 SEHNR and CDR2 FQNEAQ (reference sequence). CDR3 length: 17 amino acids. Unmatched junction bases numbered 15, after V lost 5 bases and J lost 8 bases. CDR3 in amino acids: CASSRLMTGTGHEKLFF. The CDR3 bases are TGTGCCAGCAGCCGCCTCATGACCGGGACAGGGCACGAAAAACTGTTTTTT.